This TCR beta chain was sequenced for a study of cytomegalovirus exposure and HLA in healthy donors. Broader study findings: In an earlier analysis, most TCR beta V segments were productive about 87% or about 30% of the time. One later analysis reportedly identified an Asian-associated ancestry cluster that showed fewer N-insertions than the approximately 710-donor mean. Later on, a genetic analysis was performed. It linked a missense variant in DCLRE1C with V- and J-gene trimming of TCR beta.

The length of the CDR3 is 15 residues. Losses at the gene ends were 5 bases for V and 3 bases for J; bases not matched to a gene: 9. CDR1 and CDR2 from the germline V gene are SGHTA and FQGTGA. To note about this clone: The antigen is unknown.

Primers: 60 Vbeta forward and 13 Jbeta reverse. Only in-frame clones appear in the TCRdb table, and some are missing; sequencing was by immunoSEQ multiplex PCR. This sample has fewer than 250,000 clones, with roughly four fifths found just once. The receptor comes from a man aged 35 to 55 in good health and CMV-seropositive. Sequences were obtained from PBMCs. The chain has TRBV7-3 and TRBJ2-7; 8 nucleotides agree with TRBD2. In DNA, the CDR3 is TGTGCCAGCAGCCTCGAGGGCGGGGGGTTCTACGAGCAGTACTTC. It yields the protein CASSLEGGGFYEQYF.